The 6 T cell receptor beta chains given below trace back to one sample, sequenced in a study of blood T cell repertoires in COVID-19. This table comes from immunoSEQ multiplex PCR, and its TCRdb copy is limited to in-frame clones, with some not included. The sample lists 70,000 or so clones, 75% seen once, with around 21% in the top ten. The source material was peripheral blood. Receptors originate from a man between 70 and 80 years old with acute or convalescent COVID-19.

J is TRBJ2-2 and V is TRBV6-5; D may be TRBD2 (7 bases). Trimming left V 7 bases short and J 7 bases short, with 13 bases between. This CDR3 has 13 residues. CDR1 is MNHEY, CDR2 SVGAGI, per germline. In DNA form, the CDR3 reads TGTGCCAGCACTAGGGAGGGGGTCGGGGAGCTGTTTTTT. Protein product: CASTREGVGELFF.

This clone was picked up one time. The chain carries TRBV24-1 and TRBJ2-1, with 11 positions matching TRBD2. Germline values: CDR1 KGHDR, CDR2 SFDVKD. This CDR3 comprises 18 residues. V trimming: 3 bases; J trimming: 2 bases; junction bases outside the gene matches: 8. The CDR3 region has the DNA TGTGCCACCAGTGATAGGACTAGCGGGCCTGGCACCTACAATGAGCAGTTCTTC. This encodes CATSDRTSGPGTYNEQFF.

This clone showed up just a few times. This chain links TRBV4-2 with TRBJ2-2; 7 bases are shared with TRBD2. Germline CDR1 reads LGHNA; CDR2 reads YNFKEQ. The J segment lost 4 bases and the V segment lost 3 bases, leaving 5 bases of the junction unmatched. The CDR3 totals 15 residues. CDR3 DNA sequence: TGTGCCAGCAGCCAGGGCGGGAGAGTCACCGGGGAGCTGTTTTTT. It encodes CASSQGGRVTGELFF.

The gene calls are TRBV7-2 and TRBJ1-5; D uncertain. From germline, CDR1 is SGHTA and CDR2 FQGNSA. The CDR3 is 13 residues long. V lost 4 bases to trimming and J lost 5 bases, with 9 bases between them. The CDR3 bases are TGTGCCAGCAGCTATACCACAGATCAGCCCCAGCATTTT. Encoded protein: CASSYTTDQPQHF.

The gene calls are TRBV15 and TRBJ2-1, with D uncertain. CDR1 LNHNV and CDR2 YYDKDF come from the germline V gene (reference sequence). The V end was cut by 1 base, the J end by 10 bases, with 14 bases between. The CDR3 totals 14 residues. The CDR3 is CATSRVDNVWEQFF. The CDR3 nucleotides are TGTGCCACCAGCAGAGTCGACAACGTATGGGAGCAGTTCTTC.

V and J are TRBV9 and TRBJ2-2, with D possibly being TRBD2 (6 bases). Germline CDR1 reads SGDLS; CDR2 reads YYNGEE. This CDR3 spans 14 amino acids. The germline V and J ends were trimmed by 2 bases and 3 bases, with 8 bases remaining between them. DNA for the CDR3: TGTGCCAGCAGCGTGGGACTTTACACCGGGGAGCTGTTTTTT. This codes for CASSVGLYTGELFF.